This T cell receptor (beta chain) was obtained from a study of tumour-infiltrating T cells in Burkitt lymphoma. The data were produced by immunoSEQ multiplex PCR, yet TCRdb's version contains in-frame clones alone and is incomplete. The data show roughly 13,000 clones, with 60% to 80% seen just once and about 7.7% held by the top ten. The V and J ends lost 0 bases and 1 base respectively, with 7 bases between them. This CDR3 spans 14 amino acids. The germline gives CDR1 SGDLS, CDR2 YYNGEE. The genes are TRBV9 and TRBJ2-5; no clear D. The sequence derives from a human donor with diffuse large B-cell lymphoma. Sequencing input: tumor tissue. In DNA, the CDR3 is TGTGCCAGCAGCGTAGAGGCAGGCCAAGAGACCCAGTACTTC. It specifies CASSVEAGQETQYF.